This T cell receptor beta chain was observed in a study of neurological immune-mediated disorders. This clonotype was counted many times. Trimming took 4 bases from V and 5 from J, leaving 23 bases between them. Germline values: CDR1 DFQATT, CDR2 SNEGSKA (reference sequence). This CDR3 has 16 amino acids. In TCRdb, the 5' RACE reads were re-called with MiXCR into one record per CDR3 protein. The data hold around 30,000 distinct CDR3 sequences, with around 2.5% observed a single time. The sequenced sample was PBMCs. The receptor's source is a woman in her forties or fifties with multiple sclerosis. This chain connects TRBV20-1 to TRBJ1-2; TRBD1 is a possible D gene (6 bases). The CDR3 loop is CSAKERNGTSAYGYTF. The CDR3 nucleotides read TGCAGTGCTAAGGAAAGAAACGGGACAAGTGCTTATGGCTACACCTTC.